This is a list of T cell receptor beta chains from one sample in a study of human T cells and chemical hapten exposure. TCRdb re-analysed the RACE reads in MiXCR, keeping a single row per CDR3 protein. In the table there are about 49,000 distinct CDR3 sequences, about 10% of which are singletons. The sequenced sample was whole blood, obtained in connection with sensitization to the hapten diphenylcyclopropenone (DPC). The receptor source for this set is a woman aged 50 to 60 with alopecia areata. Some clones in this sample may be carry-over from other donors' samples. Each CDR3 is given with its conserved first and last residue.

V	J	CDR3
TRBV29-1	TRBJ1-5	CSVVGQAGQPQHF
TRBV7-9	TRBJ1-2	CASSLPGQGPFYGYTF
TRBV9	TRBJ2-1	CASSVASPGEQFF
TRBV7-2	TRBJ2-3	CASSLSIDTQYF
TRBV7-6	TRBJ1-2	CASSLGAGDGNGYTF
TRBV7-6	TRBJ2-1	CASSLRTSGSGYYNEQFF
TRBV24-1	TRBJ2-1	CATSRPPGNEQFF
TRBV4-1	TRBJ2-6	CASSQGLRATKGTGANVLTF
TRBV20-1	TRBJ1-5	CSARKGRGQPQHF
TRBV7-2	TRBJ2-5	CASSLNGETQYF
TRBV5-5	TRBJ2-2	CASSLVGSLVGNTGELFF
TRBV20-1	TRBJ1-5	CSARPPRGNQPQHF
TRBV7-9	TRBJ2-1	CASSPSALAGSGEQFF
TRBV6-1	TRBJ1-4	CASSKYRDDDEKLFF
TRBV28	TRBJ2-7	CASSKAGEYEQYF
TRBV6-1	TRBJ1-5	CASSEGGVQPQHF
TRBV29-1	TRBJ2-1	CSVSGTGYNEQFF
TRBV28	TRBJ1-5	CASNPWVSAREPQHF
TRBV28	TRBJ1-4	CASSPPITHLRRANEKLFF
TRBV4-1	TRBJ2-3	CASSHSGTSTDTQYF
TRBV7-2	TRBJ2-7	CASRPPGTAEQYF
TRBV10-3	TRBJ2-1	CAISEQGNEQFF
TRBV11-2	TRBJ2-1	CASSLAGRANEQFF
TRBV20-1	TRBJ1-2	CSASIPYGYTF
TRBV27	TRBJ2-7	CASSVQGDEQYF
TRBV20-1	TRBJ2-7	CSARQYYEQYF
TRBV7-2	TRBJ2-6	CASSLLGGSSGANVLTF
TRBV20-1	TRBJ2-7	CSAGTGRRGEQYF
TRBV7-6	TRBJ1-1	CASSSGRTEAFF
TRBV7-6	TRBJ2-5	CASSRISQTGETQYF
TRBV29-1	TRBJ2-6	CSVLIRSSGANVLTF
TRBV2	TRBJ1-6	CASKRDKFYSPLHF
TRBV29-1	TRBJ2-1	CSVSSENYNEQFF
TRBV27	TRBJ2-5	CASSFHGNQETQYF
TRBV29-1	TRBJ1-2	CSVNNPGQGRGGYTF
TRBV12-3/TRBV12-4	TRBJ2-1	CASSGSGSYNEQFF
TRBV20-1	TRBJ2-7	CSAGRQGNEQYF
TRBV6-2/TRBV6-3	TRBJ2-3	CASSYTKMKDHTDTQYF
TRBV27	TRBJ2-7	CASSFKRGLEQYF
TRBV6-2/TRBV6-3	TRBJ2-2	CASSYSGMNTGELFF
TRBV18	TRBJ2-3	CASSPRGQSTDTQYF
TRBV6-2/TRBV6-3	TRBJ2-1	CASSTQLTSNYNEQFF
TRBV7-8	TRBJ2-3	CASSLDPTDTQYF
TRBV18	TRBJ2-1	CASSPSTSDEQFF
TRBV5-1	TRBJ2-6	CASSPTTVSGANVLTF
TRBV7-2	TRBJ2-3	CASSLEARSTDTQYF
TRBV28	TRBJ2-3	CASSLPTSGTDTQYF
TRBV11-1	TRBJ2-2	CASRDRLADRNGELFF
TRBV19	TRBJ2-3	CASSIGTAFSTDTQYF
TRBV7-2	TRBJ2-5	CASSLDTQETQYF
TRBV30	TRBJ1-6	CAWSVTGIKSPLHF
TRBV18	TRBJ1-4	CASSPVRGIEKLFF
TRBV20-1	TRBJ2-2	CSAHGPSGRLGTGELFF
TRBV28	TRBJ1-2	CASRSGTPKNTF
TRBV6-8	TRBJ2-4	CASSYSPAGAAGYIQYF
TRBV6-2/TRBV6-3	TRBJ1-1	CASSPTGPRRTEAFF
TRBV29-1	TRBJ2-1	CSVARGSSSYNEQFF
TRBV10-3	TRBJ2-2	CAIRPGSPYGELFF